This T cell receptor beta chain was found in a study of T-cell reconstitution after alpha-beta-depleted transplantation in children. Study-level findings and limits: Surviving recipient T cells and intrathymic progenitors accounted for some patients' high TCRbeta diversity at day 60. After one year, T-cell counts and TCRbeta diversity mostly came from new T cells.

This clonotype showed up many times. Its antigen remains unknown. V was cut by 5 bases and J by 5 bases, with 10 bases left in between. CDR3 length: 12 residues. Preparation of the TCRbeta library was carried out with unique molecular identifiers. TCRdb re-derived calls from the PCR reads in MiXCR, one entry per CDR3 protein. The top ten clones hold 35% to 40% of a sample with more than 200,000 distinct CDR3 sequences, approximately 8% of them seen once. This specimen consisted of PBMCs, mostly from graft donor cells, obtained 360 days after TCRalphabeta/CD19-depleted stem cell transplant. This chain uses TRBV12-3 or TRBV12-4 with TRBJ2-7, with D possibly called TRBD1 or TRBD2 (5 bases each). The receptor's source is a male patient between 2 and 10 years old who had a stem cell transplant for acute myeloid leukemia, so the T cells may come from the graft donor. The CDR3 DNA reads TGTGCCAGCAGTGGTGGGGGTAACGAGCAGTACTTC. The encoded protein is CASSGGGNEQYF.